This TCR beta chain was captured in a study of cytomegalovirus exposure and HLA in healthy donors. Broader study findings: Researchers counted around 160 TCR beta chains as cytomegalovirus-associated.

Germline V gene sequence: CDR1 SGHDT, CDR2 YYEEEE. CDR3 length: 12 residues. Between the trimmed V and J ends, which lost 4 bases and 5 bases, there was a span of 10 bases. This clone has only a few counts. Its specificity is unknown. Some clones are missing from TCRdb's copy, which holds only in-frame ones; the method was immunoSEQ multiplex PCR. The repertoire holds roughly 330,000 clones, with 87% as singletons. The chain has TRBV5-6 and TRBJ2-7, with D possibly being TRBD2 (5 bases). The clonotype was recovered from a young woman in good health and CMV-seropositive. The sequencing input was PBMCs. CDR3 in amino acids: CASSRERDEQYF. In DNA, the CDR3 is TGTGCCAGCAGCCGGGAACGGGACGAGCAGTACTTC. The variable domain in full, completed from reference TRBV5-6 and TRBJ2-7, reads DAGVTQSPTHLIKTRGQQVTLRCSPKSGHDTVSWYQQALGQGPQFIFQYYEEEERQRGNFPDRFSGHQFPNYSSELNVNALLLGDSALYLCASSRERDEQYFGPGTRLTVT.